This T cell receptor (beta chain) appears in the sequencing data of a study of T cells in Graves' hyperthyroidism and ophthalmopathy. Overall study results and limits: From stable hyperthyroidism, ophthalmopathy was separated by a 13 V-J model.

Per germline, CDR1 SGHVS and CDR2 FQNEAQ. The V segment lost 0 bases and the J segment 7 bases; nucleotides outside the gene matches: 9. The CDR3 totals 16 residues. RNA transcripts were the template for amplifying TCR beta CDR3 regions. With the HTBI primer set, the TCR CDR3 went through a first round of RT-PCR. TCRdb ran MiXCR on the multiplex PCR reads and lists one entry per CDR3 protein. The sample lists fewer than 850,000 distinct CDR3 sequences, 15% to 20% occurring once. This clonotype has a count of ten or more. Its matching antigen is unknown. This sequence was found in a man between 45 and 60 years old with Graves' hyperthyroidism. The chain joins TRBV7-8 to TRBJ1-2, with 9 bases fitting TRBD1. The sequenced material came from blood. The CDR3 coding sequence is TGTGCCAGCAGCTTAGCACAGGGGGCGCGAAGTGGTGGCTACACCTTC. Amino acid sequence: CASSLAQGARSGGYTF.